The TCR beta chain described here comes from a study of naive and memory T cell subsets. An equimolar mix of two oligonucleotides served as the beta constant-region primer for TRBC1 and TRBC2. Nested alpha and beta constant-region primers with the SP2 primer drove four PCR rounds on ligated cDNA. TCRdb ran MiXCR on the UMI-ligation and nested PCR reads and lists one entry per CDR3 protein. This repertoire shows around 140,000 distinct CDR3 sequences, approximately 20% found once; its top ten account for around 0.63%. There are a few counts of this clonotype. Its antigen is currently unknown. Study-level results: Especially in CD8 cells, naive repertoires contained a few larger clonotypes, possibly CD45RA-re-expressing memory cells.

V lost 11 bases, J lost 8 bases, and 22 bases lay in between. The CDR3 has 14 amino acids. The gene calls are TRBV12-3 or TRBV12-4 and TRBJ2-1; possibly TRBD2 for D (5 bases). What was sequenced was naive CD8+ T cells from blood. The receptor was isolated from a human donor in good health. DNA of the CDR3: TGTGCCGCGACTCGATTCGAGGGTAACGATGAGCAGTTCTTC. Amino acids: CAATRFEGNDEQFF.